These 21 T cell receptor beta chains came from one sample sequenced in a study of blood T cells in healthy people across ages. With a J-beta primer mix and a sample-barcoded 5' primer, a second PCR ran roughly 7 to 11 cycles. TCRdb itself ran the 5' RACE reads through MiXCR, one entry per CDR3 protein. The sample gives roughly 1,500,000 distinct CDR3 sequences, roughly 40% of which show up once; 7.9% is in the top ten. The sample consisted of blood. These receptors came from a young woman in good health.

The gene calls are TRBV15 and TRBJ1-4; 7 positions agree with TRBD1. The CDR3 totals 20 residues. Trimming took 4 bases from V and 0 from J; bases not matched to a gene: 17. Germline CDR1 and CDR2: LNHNV and YYDKDF (reference sequence). The CDR3 sequence: CATSIAPGQSNLPTNEKLFF. DNA of the CDR3: TGTGCCACCAGCATCGCTCCGGGACAGTCGAATTTACCAACTAATGAAAAACTGTTTTTT.

This chain uses TRBV9 with TRBJ2-1, with D unclear. This CDR3 spans 15 amino acids. V was trimmed by 7 bases and J by 6 bases, leaving 20 bases between them. CDR1 is SGDLS, CDR2 YYNGEE, per germline. The chain's CDR3 is CASPSRSTAANEQFF. Written as DNA, the CDR3 is TGTGCCAGCCCTAGTAGGTCCACCGCGGCCAATGAGCAGTTCTTC.

On this clonotype itself: The germline gene is not matched at one end of the junction; a read error may be the cause. This chain links TRBV7-7 with TRBJ2-1; D might be TRBD1 (6 bases). Germline CDR1 reads SSHAT; CDR2 reads FNYEAQ (reference sequence). The CDR3 covers 15 residues. CDR3 in amino acids: CASSPRDKFSNEQFF. The CDR3 region has the DNA TGTGCTAGCAGCCCCCGGGACAAATTTTCCAATGAGCAGTTCTTC.

Written as DNA, the CDR3 is TGTGCCAGCAGTCTCTGGGACACTTCCTACGAGCAGTACTTC. This codes for CASSLWDTSYEQYF. The chain is built from TRBV6-1 and TRBJ2-7, with a tentative D call TRBD1 (6 bases). With 5 bases removed from V and 1 base from J, the gap between germline ends came to 12 bases. This CDR3 comprises 14 residues. Germline assignment: CDR1 MNHNS and CDR2 SASEGT.

The chain is built from TRBV28 and TRBJ2-3, with D hard to call. Germline V gene sequence: CDR1 MDHEN, CDR2 SYDVKM. Trimming pared 6 bases from V and 3 bases from J, leaving 13 bases between. The CDR3 totals 14 residues. CDR3 in amino acids: CASSSQLETDTQYF. The CDR3 nucleotides read TGTGCCAGCAGCTCCCAACTCGAAACAGATACGCAGTATTTT.

The table lists this clonotype with a few counts. The chain employs TRBV7-2 and TRBJ1-2; D gene ambiguous. The CDR3 has 13 amino acids. The germline CDR1 and CDR2 sequences are SGHTA and FQGNSA. V lost 5 bases and J lost 5, with 12 bases in between. CDR3 region: CASSPGREYGYTF. The CDR3 bases are TGTGCCAGCAGCCCCGGGAGGGAATATGGCTACACCTTC.

The chain links TRBV9 to TRBJ2-1; 8 bases align to TRBD1. CDR3 length: 15 amino acids. The V gene end was trimmed by 4 bases and the J gene end by 3 bases; junction bases not matched to a gene: 6. Germline loops: CDR1 SGDLS, CDR2 YYNGEE. This CDR3 reads CASSPRDRLYNEQFF. CDR3 sequence (DNA): TGTGCCAGCAGCCCCCGGGACAGGCTCTACAATGAGCAGTTCTTC.

This clonotype was detected only a few times. The chain recombines TRBV2 with TRBJ2-6; D assignment may be TRBD1 or TRBD2 (6 bases each). The germline gives CDR1 SNHLY, CDR2 FYNNEI. The CDR3 runs to 19 residues. The germline V and J ends were trimmed by 8 bases and 1 base, with 24 bases remaining between them. In nucleotides, the CDR3 is TGTGCCAGCTATCTCCTCAGTTGGGGGGCGAGTTCTGGGGCCAACGTCCTGACTTTC. Encoded protein: CASYLLSWGASSGANVLTF.

V and J are TRBV7-6 and TRBJ2-1; TRBD1 matches 12 bases. The V segment lost 1 base and the J segment 7 bases; nucleotides outside the gene matches: 8. The CDR3 covers 17 residues. Per germline, CDR1 SGHVS and CDR2 FNYEAQ. The CDR3 nucleotides read TGTGCCAGCAGCTTAGGGCCCGGGACAGGGGGCCGGAATGAGCAGTTCTTC. Translated, it gives CASSLGPGTGGRNEQFF. Together with reference TRBV7-6 and TRBJ2-1, the CDR3 gives the full variable domain: GAGVSQSPRYKVTKRGQDVALRCDPISGHVSLYWYRQALGQGPEFLTYFNYEAQQDKSGLPNDRFSAERPEGSISTLTIQRTEQRDSAMYRCASSLGPGTGGRNEQFFGPGTRLTVL.

This clonotype was detected only a few times. The rearrangement joins TRBV13 to TRBJ2-1; TRBD1 matches at 7 bases. The germline V gene has CDR1 PRHDT and CDR2 FYEKMQ (reference sequence). This CDR3 has 16 amino acids. Trimming cost V 0 bases and J 6 bases; bases outside gene matches: 8. The DNA of the CDR3 is TGTGCCAGCAGCTTAGGCCGAGGGGGCCTTTTCAATGAGCAGTTCTTC. Translated: CASSLGRGGLFNEQFF.

The gene calls are TRBV3-1 and TRBJ2-1; D is possibly TRBD2 (6 bases). The germline V and J ends were trimmed by 1 base and 15 bases, with 16 bases remaining between them. Germline V lookup: CDR1 LGHDT, CDR2 YNNKEL (reference sequence). The CDR3 totals 13 residues. This CDR3 is CASSQGVATSRFF. CDR3 in DNA: TGTGCCAGCAGCCAAGGTGTCGCGACTAGTAGGTTCTTC.

The chain is built from TRBV20-1 and TRBJ2-7; 9 bases align to TRBD2. V lost 3 bases to trimming and J lost 7 bases; unmatched junction nucleotides: 7. The length of the CDR3 is 13 residues. In germline, CDR1 is DFQATT, CDR2 SNEGSKA (reference sequence). This CDR3 is CSARSLAGSEQYF. The CDR3 nucleotides are TGCAGTGCTAGGAGCCTAGCGGGATCTGAGCAGTACTTC.

This clonotype was found a few times. The rearrangement joins TRBV25-1 to TRBJ2-7; TRBD2 matches at 7 bases. Germline V gene lookup returns CDR1 MGHDK and CDR2 SYGVNS. V shed 3 bases, J shed 0 bases, and the junction held 20 bases outside the gene matches. The CDR3 runs to 20 residues. For the CDR3, the DNA is TGTGCCAGCAGTGACCGAGGGGTGCGGGAGAAAGCGGGACCCTCCTACGAGCAGTACTTC. Translation: CASSDRGVREKAGPSYEQYF.

V usage is TRBV5-1 and J usage is TRBJ2-2, with 10 bases aligning to TRBD2. The CDR3 is 17 residues long. The V gene's germline CDR1 is SGHRS and CDR2 YFSETQ. J lost 5 bases, V lost 0 bases, and 7 bases had no gene match. The CDR3 coding sequence is TGCGCCAGCAGCTTGGCCCTAGCGGGGGCCTTAACCGGGGAGCTGTTTTTT. Protein: CASSLALAGALTGELFF.

This chain joins TRBV7-9 and TRBJ2-5; D possibly corresponds to TRBD2 (6 bases). The CDR3 length is 16 residues. The germline gives CDR1 SEHNR, CDR2 FQNEAQ (reference sequence). Trimming shortened V by 0 bases and J by 4 bases, and 15 bases separated the two germline ends. CDR3 amino acids: CASSLALAQGGETQYF. The CDR3 DNA follows: TGTGCCAGCAGCTTAGCACTAGCCCAGGGAGGAGAGACCCAGTACTTC.

The gene calls are TRBV5-6 and TRBJ2-3; 8 bases match TRBD2. The CDR3 loop spans 16 amino acids. The junction had 11 bases not matched to a gene; V was cut back by 4 bases and J by 4 bases. CDR1 is SGHDT, CDR2 YYEEEE, per germline. The CDR3 here is CASSPELRGEADTQYF. The DNA for the CDR3 is TGTGCCAGCAGCCCGGAGTTGCGGGGGGAAGCAGATACGCAGTATTTT. Combining the CDR3 with reference TRBV5-6 and TRBJ2-3 gives the whole variable domain DAGVTQSPTHLIKTRGQQVTLRCSPKSGHDTVSWYQQALGQGPQFIFQYYEEEERQRGNFPDRFSGHQFPNYSSELNVNALLLGDSALYLCASSPELRGEADTQYFGPGTRLTVL.

The V gene is TRBV5-1, the J gene TRBJ2-1; 9 bases agree with TRBD1. Germline values: CDR1 SGHRS, CDR2 YFSETQ. This CDR3 comprises 15 residues. Unmatched junction bases numbered 5, after V lost 3 bases and J lost 4 bases. Written as DNA, the CDR3 is TGCGCCAGCAGCTCCGGGGACAGGGCGTACAATGAGCAGTTCTTC. This codes for CASSSGDRAYNEQFF.

The chain has TRBV2 and TRBJ2-6; D gene unclear. Trimming cost V 4 bases and J 0 bases, with 4 bases left between them. Germline CDR1 and CDR2: SNHLY and FYNNEI. The CDR3 has 14 residues. CDR3 sequence (DNA): TGTGCCAGCAGTGTGTTCTCTGGGGCCAACGTCCTGACTTTC. This gives the protein CASSVFSGANVLTF. The whole variable domain, remainder taken from reference TRBV2 and TRBJ2-6, is EPEVTQTPSHQVTQMGQEVILRCVPISNHLYFYWYRQILGQKVEFLVSFYNNEISEKSEIFDDQFSVERPDGSNFTLKIRSTKLEDSAMYFCASSVFSGANVLTFGAGSRLTVL.

DNA of the CDR3: TGTGCCACTACGGGGGGGCAGGTCCGGGAGCTGTTTTTT. Encoded protein: CATTGGQVRELFF. This chain uses TRBV28 with TRBJ2-2; TRBD2 agrees at 8 bases. The CDR3 runs to 13 residues. CDR1 is MDHEN, CDR2 SYDVKM, per germline. Trimming removed 10 bases from V and 9 bases from J; junction bases left unmatched: 10. The variable domain in full, completed from reference TRBV28 and TRBJ2-2, reads DVKVTQSSRYLVKRTGEKVFLECVQDMDHENMFWYRQDPGLGLRLIYFSYDVKMKEKGDIPEGYSVSREKKERFSLILESASTNQTSMYLCATTGGQVRELFFGEGSRLTVL.

This clonotype was picked up a small number of times. The rearrangement links TRBV29-1 to TRBJ2-2; TRBD1 aligns across 8 bases. V lost 2 bases to trimming and J lost 4 bases; unmatched junction nucleotides: 0. The CDR3 has 13 amino acids. In germline, CDR1 is SQVTM, CDR2 ANQGSEA. The CDR3 DNA sequence: TGCAGCGTTGAACAGGGGGCCACCGGGGAGCTGTTTTTT. This codes for CSVEQGATGELFF.

This chain connects TRBV10-3 to TRBJ2-7; TRBD1 matches 9 bases. The germline V gene has CDR1 ENHRY and CDR2 SYGVKD. This CDR3 spans 16 amino acids. The ends lost 2 bases at V and 2 bases at J; junction bases unmatched: 7. Here the CDR3 DNA reads TGTGCCATCAGTGAGCGAGGTGGGACAGGGACCTACGAGCAGTACTTC. It translates to CAISERGGTGTYEQYF.